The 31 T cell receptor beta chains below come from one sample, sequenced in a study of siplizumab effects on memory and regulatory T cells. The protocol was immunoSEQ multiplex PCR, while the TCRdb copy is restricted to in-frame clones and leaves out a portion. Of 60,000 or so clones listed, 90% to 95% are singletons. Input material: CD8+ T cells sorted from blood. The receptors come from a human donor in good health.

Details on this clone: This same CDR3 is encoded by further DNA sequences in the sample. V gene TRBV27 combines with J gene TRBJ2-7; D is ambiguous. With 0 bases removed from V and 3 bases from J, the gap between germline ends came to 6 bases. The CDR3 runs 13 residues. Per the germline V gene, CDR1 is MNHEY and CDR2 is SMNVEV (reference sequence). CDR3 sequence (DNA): TGTGCCAGCAGTTTATCGGGCAGCTACGAGCAGTACTTC. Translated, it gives CASSLSGSYEQYF.

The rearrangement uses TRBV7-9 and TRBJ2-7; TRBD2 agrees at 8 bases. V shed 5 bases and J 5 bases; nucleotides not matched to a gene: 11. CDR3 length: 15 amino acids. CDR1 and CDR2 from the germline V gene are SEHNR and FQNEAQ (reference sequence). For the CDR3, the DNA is TGTGCCAGCAGCCAGTCGTCGGCGGGGGGAGACGAGCAGTACTTC. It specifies CASSQSSAGGDEQYF.

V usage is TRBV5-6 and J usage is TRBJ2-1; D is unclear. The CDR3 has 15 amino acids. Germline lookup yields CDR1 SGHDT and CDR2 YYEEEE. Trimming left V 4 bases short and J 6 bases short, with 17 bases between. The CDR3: CASSDNYGPGNEQFF. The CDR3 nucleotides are TGTGCCAGCAGCGATAACTACGGCCCTGGCAATGAGCAGTTCTTC.

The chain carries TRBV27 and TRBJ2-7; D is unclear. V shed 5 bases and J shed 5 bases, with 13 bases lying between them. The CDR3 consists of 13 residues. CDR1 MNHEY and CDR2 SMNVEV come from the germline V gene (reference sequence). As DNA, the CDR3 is TGTGCCAGCAGTCCAGTGGGTTTCAACGAGCAGTACTTC. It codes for CASSPVGFNEQYF.

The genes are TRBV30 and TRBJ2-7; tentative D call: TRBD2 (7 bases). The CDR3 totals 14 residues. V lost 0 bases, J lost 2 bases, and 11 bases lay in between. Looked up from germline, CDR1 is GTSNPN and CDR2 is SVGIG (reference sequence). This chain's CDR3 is CAWSVGGGPYEQYF. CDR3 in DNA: TGTGCCTGGAGTGTTGGGGGGGGCCCCTACGAGCAGTACTTC.

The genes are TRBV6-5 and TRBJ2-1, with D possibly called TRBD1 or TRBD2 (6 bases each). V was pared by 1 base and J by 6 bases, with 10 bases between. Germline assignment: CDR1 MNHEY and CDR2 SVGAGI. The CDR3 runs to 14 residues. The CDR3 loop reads CASSYFKGGNEQFF. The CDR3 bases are TGTGCCAGCAGTTACTTCAAGGGGGGCAATGAGCAGTTCTTC.

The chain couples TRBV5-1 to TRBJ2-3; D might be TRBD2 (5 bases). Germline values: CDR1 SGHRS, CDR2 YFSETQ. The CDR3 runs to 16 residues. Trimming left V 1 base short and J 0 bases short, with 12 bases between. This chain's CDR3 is CASSLSAVASTDTQYF. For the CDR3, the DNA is TGCGCCAGCAGCTTGTCAGCGGTAGCTAGCACAGATACGCAGTATTTT. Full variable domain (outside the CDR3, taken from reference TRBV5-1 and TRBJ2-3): KAGVTQTPRYLIKTRGQQVTLSCSPISGHRSVSWYQQTPGQGLQFLFEYFSETQRNKGNFPGRFSGRQFSNSRSEMNVSTLELGDSALYLCASSLSAVASTDTQYFGPGTRLTVL.

CDR3 residues: CASSHQGIGEKLFF. The CDR3 nucleotides are TGCGCCAGCAGCCACCAGGGGATTGGCGAAAAACTGTTTTTT. V usage is TRBV4-1 and J usage is TRBJ1-4, with D tentatively TRBD1 (6 bases). The CDR3 runs to 14 residues. Germline-derived CDR1 and CDR2 are MGHRA and YSYEKL. The V end lost 3 bases, the J end lost 8 bases, and 13 bases lay between the germline ends.

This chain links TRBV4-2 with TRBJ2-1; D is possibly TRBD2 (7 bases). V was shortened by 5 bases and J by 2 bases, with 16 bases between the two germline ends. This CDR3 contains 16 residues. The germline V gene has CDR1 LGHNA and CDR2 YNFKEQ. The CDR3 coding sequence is TGTGCCAGCAGCTTAGGGGGGGGGTCCCCCTACAATGAGCAGTTCTTC. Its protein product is CASSLGGGSPYNEQFF.

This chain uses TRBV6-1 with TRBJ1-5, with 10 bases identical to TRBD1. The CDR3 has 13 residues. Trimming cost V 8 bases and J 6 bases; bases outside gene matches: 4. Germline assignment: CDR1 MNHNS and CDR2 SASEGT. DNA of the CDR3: TGTGCCAGCGTATGGGACAGGGGTCAGCCCCAGCATTTT. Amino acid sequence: CASVWDRGQPQHF.

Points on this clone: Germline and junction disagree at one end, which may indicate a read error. CDR3: CASSHPGAEHRGAVF. CDR3 in DNA: TGCGCCAGCAGCCACCCTGGGGCAGAACACCGGGGAGCTGTTTTT. V is TRBV4-3 and J is TRBJ2-2; D assignment may be TRBD1 or TRBD2 (5 bases each). Germline V lookup: CDR1 LGHNA, CDR2 YSLEER. The CDR3 is made up of 15 amino acids.

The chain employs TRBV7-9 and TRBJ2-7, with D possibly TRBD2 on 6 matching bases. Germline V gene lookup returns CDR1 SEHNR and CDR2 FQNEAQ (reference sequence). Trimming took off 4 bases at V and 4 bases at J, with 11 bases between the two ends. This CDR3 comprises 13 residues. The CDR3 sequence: CASSSDGGYEQYF. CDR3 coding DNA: TGTGCCAGCAGCTCCGATGGGGGGTACGAGCAGTACTTC.

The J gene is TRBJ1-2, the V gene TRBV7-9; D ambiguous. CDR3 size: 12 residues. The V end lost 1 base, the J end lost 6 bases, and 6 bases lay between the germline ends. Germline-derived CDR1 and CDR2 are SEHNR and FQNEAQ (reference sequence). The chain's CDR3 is CASSLGIDGYTF. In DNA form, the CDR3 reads TGTGCCAGCAGCTTAGGCATCGATGGCTACACCTTC.

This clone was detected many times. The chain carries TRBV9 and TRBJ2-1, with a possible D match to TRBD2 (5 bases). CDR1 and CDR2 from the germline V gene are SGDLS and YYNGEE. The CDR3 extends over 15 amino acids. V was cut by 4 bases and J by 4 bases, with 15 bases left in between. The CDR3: CASSSRSGGYNEQFF. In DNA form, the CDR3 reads TGTGCCAGCAGCTCCCGATCAGGAGGTTACAATGAGCAGTTCTTC.

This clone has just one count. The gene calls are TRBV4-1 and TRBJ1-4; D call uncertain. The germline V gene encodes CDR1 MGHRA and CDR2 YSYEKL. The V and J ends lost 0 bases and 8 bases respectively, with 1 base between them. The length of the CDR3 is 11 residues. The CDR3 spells CASSQDEKLFF. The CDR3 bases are TGCGCCAGCAGCCAAGACGAAAAACTGTTTTTT.

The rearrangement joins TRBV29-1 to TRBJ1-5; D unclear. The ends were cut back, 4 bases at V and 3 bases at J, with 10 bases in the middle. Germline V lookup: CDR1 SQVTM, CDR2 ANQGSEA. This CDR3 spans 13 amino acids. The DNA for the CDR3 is TGCAGCGTTGCAAGCGGGCTCAATCAGCCCCAGCATTTT. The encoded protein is CSVASGLNQPQHF.

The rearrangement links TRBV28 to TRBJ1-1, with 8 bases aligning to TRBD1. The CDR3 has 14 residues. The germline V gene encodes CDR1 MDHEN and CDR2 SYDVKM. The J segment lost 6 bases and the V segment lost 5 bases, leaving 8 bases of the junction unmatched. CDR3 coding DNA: TGTGCCAGCAGTCCGGACAGGGCCGGGGCTGAAGCTTTCTTT. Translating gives CASSPDRAGAEAFF.

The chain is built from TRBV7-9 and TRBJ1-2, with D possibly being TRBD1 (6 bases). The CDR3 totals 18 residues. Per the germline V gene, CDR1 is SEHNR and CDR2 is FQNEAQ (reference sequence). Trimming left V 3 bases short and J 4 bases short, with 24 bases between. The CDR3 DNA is TGTGCCAGCAGCTTCTGGGGGGCGAACAGGACTACTGGCTATGGCTACACCTTC. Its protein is CASSFWGANRTTGYGYTF.

The CDR3 loop is CASSVPPGTQYF. CDR3 nucleotide sequence: TGTGCCAGCAGTGTCCCCCCTGGGACCCAGTACTTC. This chain joins TRBV25-1 and TRBJ2-5; no clear D gene. Trimming pared 4 bases from V and 7 bases from J, leaving 10 bases between. The CDR3 runs to 12 residues. CDR1 MGHDK and CDR2 SYGVNS come from the germline V gene.

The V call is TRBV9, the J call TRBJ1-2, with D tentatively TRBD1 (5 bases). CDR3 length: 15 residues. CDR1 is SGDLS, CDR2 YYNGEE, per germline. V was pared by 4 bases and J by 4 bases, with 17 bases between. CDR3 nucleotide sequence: TGTGCCAGCAGCCAGGGTGGAGCAAAGCTCTATGGCTACACCTTC. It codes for CASSQGGAKLYGYTF.

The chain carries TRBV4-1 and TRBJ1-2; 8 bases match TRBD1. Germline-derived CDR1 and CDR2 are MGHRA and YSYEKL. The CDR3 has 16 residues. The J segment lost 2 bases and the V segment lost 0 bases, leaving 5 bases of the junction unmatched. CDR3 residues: CASSQDIYRGNYGYTF. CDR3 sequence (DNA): TGCGCCAGCAGCCAAGATATTTACAGGGGGAACTATGGCTACACCTTC.

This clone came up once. CDR3 in amino acids: CASSLEPGLAGANEQFF. As DNA, the CDR3 is TGTGCCAGCAGCTTAGAACCGGGACTAGCGGGCGCCAATGAGCAGTTCTTC. The chain uses TRBV7-6 and TRBJ2-1; the match to TRBD2 covers 12 bases. Germline CDR1 SGHVS, CDR2 FNYEAQ. The junction had 7 bases not matched to a gene; V was cut back by 1 base and J by 6 bases. There are 17 residues in the CDR3.

Here the CDR3 DNA reads TGTGCCAGCAGCTTCGGACTAGAGATAGTCGGGGAGCTGTTTTTT. Its protein is CASSFGLEIVGELFF. The chain recombines TRBV7-9 with TRBJ2-2; TRBD2 aligns across 7 bases. The CDR3 is 15 residues long. V shed 3 bases, J shed 7 bases, and the junction held 8 bases outside the gene matches. Germline assignment: CDR1 SEHNR and CDR2 FQNEAQ (reference sequence).

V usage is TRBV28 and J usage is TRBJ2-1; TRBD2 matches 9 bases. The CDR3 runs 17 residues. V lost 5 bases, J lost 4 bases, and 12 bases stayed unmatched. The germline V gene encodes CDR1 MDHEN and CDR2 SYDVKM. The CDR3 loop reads CASSLERAGGQYNEQFF. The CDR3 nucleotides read TGTGCCAGCAGTCTAGAGCGGGCGGGAGGGCAGTACAATGAGCAGTTCTTC.

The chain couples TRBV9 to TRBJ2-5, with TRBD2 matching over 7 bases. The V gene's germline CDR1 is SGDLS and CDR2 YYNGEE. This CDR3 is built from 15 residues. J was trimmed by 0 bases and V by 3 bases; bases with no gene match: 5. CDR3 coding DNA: TGTGCCAGCAGCGCCCTTACTAGCGACCAAGAGACCCAGTACTTC. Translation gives CASSALTSDQETQYF.

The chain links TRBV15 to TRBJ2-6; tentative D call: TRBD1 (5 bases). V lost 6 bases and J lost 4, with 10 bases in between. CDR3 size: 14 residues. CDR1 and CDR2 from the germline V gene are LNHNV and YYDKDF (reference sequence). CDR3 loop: CATSPGRGANVLTF. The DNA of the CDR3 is TGTGCCACCAGTCCAGGGCGGGGGGCCAACGTCCTGACTTTC.

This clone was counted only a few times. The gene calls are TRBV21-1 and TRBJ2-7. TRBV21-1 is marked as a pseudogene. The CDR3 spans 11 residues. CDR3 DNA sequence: TGTGCCAGCAGCAAAGCTGAAGGGCATATCGTC. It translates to CASSKAEGHIV.

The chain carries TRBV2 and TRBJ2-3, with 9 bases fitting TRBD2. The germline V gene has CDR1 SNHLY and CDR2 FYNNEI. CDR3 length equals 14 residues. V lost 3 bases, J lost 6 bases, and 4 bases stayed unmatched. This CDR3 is CASSDSGSLDTQYF. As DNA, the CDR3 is TGTGCCAGCAGTGATAGCGGGAGTTTGGATACGCAGTATTTT.

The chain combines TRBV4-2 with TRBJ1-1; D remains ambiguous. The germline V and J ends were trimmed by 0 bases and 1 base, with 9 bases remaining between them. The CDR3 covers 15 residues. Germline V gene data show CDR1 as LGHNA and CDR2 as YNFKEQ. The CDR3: CASSQDRLGNTEAFF. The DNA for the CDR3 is TGTGCCAGCAGCCAAGATCGGCTCGGGAACACTGAAGCTTTCTTT.

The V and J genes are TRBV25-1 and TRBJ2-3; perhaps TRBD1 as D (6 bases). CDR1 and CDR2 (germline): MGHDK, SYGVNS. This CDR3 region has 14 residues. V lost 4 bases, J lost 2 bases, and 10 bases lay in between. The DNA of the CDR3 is TGTGCCAGCAGTGGGTACAGGGTCACAGATACGCAGTATTTT. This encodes CASSGYRVTDTQYF.

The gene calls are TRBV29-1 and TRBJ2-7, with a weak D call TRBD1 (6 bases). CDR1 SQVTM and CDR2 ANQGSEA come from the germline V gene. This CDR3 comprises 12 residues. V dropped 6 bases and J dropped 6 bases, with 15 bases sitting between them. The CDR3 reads CSVELQGREQYF. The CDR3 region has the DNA TGCAGCGTCGAATTACAGGGTCGCGAGCAGTACTTC.